This entry lists 13 T cell receptor beta chains sequenced from one sample in a study of T cell changes during pregnancy in multiple sclerosis. This table comes from immunoSEQ multiplex PCR, and its TCRdb copy is limited to in-frame clones, with some not included. The table includes some 95,000 clones, roughly 92% detected once. The starting material was peripheral blood, obtained in the first trimester of pregnancy. The receptors were gathered from a female donor with multiple sclerosis, enrolled in a pregnancy study.

With regard to this clone: Its ends do not fully match the called genes, so a read error is possible. The gene calls are TRBV7-7 and TRBJ2-3; a possible D gene is TRBD2 (6 bases). The V gene's germline CDR1 is SSHAT and CDR2 FNYEAQ (reference sequence). The CDR3 is 13 amino acids. In DNA, the CDR3 is TGTGCTAGCAGCTTAGCGGAGGGGAATACGCAGTATTTT. Its protein is CASSLAEGNTQYF.

The table lists this clone with a count of one. The genes are TRBV28 and TRBJ2-5; TRBD2 matches at 10 bases. The trim removed 4 bases at V and 2 bases at J, leaving 4 bases unmatched. The CDR3 is 15 residues long. Germline CDR1 MDHEN, CDR2 SYDVKM. The CDR3 region has the DNA TGTGCCAGCAGTTCCTTAGCGGGAGGACAAGAGACCCAGTACTTC. Protein: CASSSLAGGQETQYF. The full variable domain, rest sourced from reference TRBV28 and TRBJ2-5, is DVKVTQSSRYLVKRTGEKVFLECVQDMDHENMFWYRQDPGLGLRLIYFSYDVKMKEKGDIPEGYSVSREKKERFSLILESASTNQTSMYLCASSSLAGGQETQYFGPGTRLLVL.

V is TRBV10-3 and J is TRBJ2-7; 7 bases fit TRBD2. V gave up 8 bases and J gave up 0 bases; unmatched junction bases: 10. CDR3 length equals 15 residues. CDR1 is ENHRY and CDR2 is SYGVKD in the germline V gene. The CDR3 DNA is TGTGCCATCTGGGGGGGAGCGGGAAGCTCCTACGAGCAGTACTTC. Translating gives CAIWGGAGSSYEQYF.

The V call is TRBV7-9, the J call TRBJ1-4; 8 bases map to TRBD1. CDR3 length: 17 residues. CDR1 is SEHNR, CDR2 FQNEAQ, per germline (reference sequence). The V and J ends lost 3 bases and 0 bases, in that order; junction bases with no gene match: 6. CDR3 sequence: CASSFPRGQATNEKLFF. The CDR3 region has the DNA TGTGCCAGCAGCTTCCCCAGGGGGCAAGCAACTAATGAAAAACTGTTTTTT.

The rearrangement joins TRBV6-6 to TRBJ1-1, with TRBD1 identical over 11 bases. Per germline, CDR1 MNHNY and CDR2 SVGAGI (reference sequence). Trimming at V came to 5 bases and at J to 5 bases, leaving 7 bases not matched to a gene. The length of the CDR3 is 15 residues. CDR3 DNA: TGTGCCAGCAGTCCGGACAGGGGGCGCAATACTGAAGCTTTCTTT. Encoded protein: CASSPDRGRNTEAFF.

V is TRBV15 and J is TRBJ2-3, with 15 bases fitting TRBD2. The V gene's germline CDR1 is LNHNV and CDR2 YYDKDF (reference sequence). This CDR3 has 18 amino acids. The V segment lost 0 bases and the J segment 4 bases; nucleotides outside the gene matches: 5. The CDR3 region has the DNA TGTGCCACCAGCAGAGATAGAGGGACTAGCGGGAGGTCAGATACGCAGTATTTT. Translating it yields CATSRDRGTSGRSDTQYF.

The V call is TRBV7-8, the J call TRBJ1-1; D perhaps matches TRBD1 (5 bases). From germline, CDR1 is SGHVS and CDR2 FQNEAQ. The germline V and J ends were trimmed by 0 bases and 5 bases, with 25 bases remaining between them. This CDR3 has 19 residues. The CDR3 DNA reads as TGTGCCAGCAGCTTAGCGTCAGGGTACGGCATTAAAATGGGAACTGAAGCTTTCTTT. This gives the protein CASSLASGYGIKMGTEAFF.

This clone was observed once. The rearrangement joins TRBV5-1 to TRBJ2-1, with D maybe TRBD1 (5 bases). Between the trimmed V and J ends, which lost 1 base and 6 bases, there was a span of 20 bases. From germline, CDR1 is SGHRS and CDR2 YFSETQ. The CDR3 consists of 17 residues. CDR3 sequence (DNA): TGCGCCAGCAGCTTGCCTCGACGGGTCCCTAGGGGCAATGAGCAGTTCTTC. It specifies CASSLPRRVPRGNEQFF.

The chain couples TRBV9 to TRBJ2-6; D gene unclear. V was pared by 0 bases and J by 4 bases, with 8 bases between. The CDR3 length is 15 residues. From germline, CDR1 is SGDLS and CDR2 YYNGEE. In DNA form, the CDR3 reads TGTGCCAGCAGCGTAGCTATGCGAGGGGCCAACGTCCTGACTTTC. This gives the protein CASSVAMRGANVLTF.

This chain links TRBV4-1 with TRBJ2-1, with 7 bases that match TRBD2. The CDR3 sequence is 16 residues long. The germline gives CDR1 MGHRA, CDR2 YSYEKL. V was pared by 2 bases and J by 8 bases, with 12 bases of the junction left unmatched. CDR3 DNA sequence: TGCGCCAGCAGCCAAAGTTGGGAGGGAGAGTACCATGAGCAGTTCTTC. Translated, it gives CASSQSWEGEYHEQFF.

This chain uses TRBV6-1 with TRBJ2-7; D is possibly TRBD1 (6 bases). Trimming removed 2 bases from V and 7 bases from J, with 12 bases in between. Per germline, CDR1 MNHNS and CDR2 SASEGT. The CDR3 is made up of 13 amino acids. As DNA, the CDR3 is TGTGCCAGCAGTGAAAGACCCCAGGGGGAGCAGTACTTC. Its translation is CASSERPQGEQYF.

The chain employs TRBV18 and TRBJ2-1; TRBD2 aligns across 9 bases. Losses at the gene ends were 3 bases for V and 5 bases for J; bases not matched to a gene: 2. Germline V gene sequence: CDR1 KGHSH, CDR2 LQKENI. This CDR3 region has 14 residues. DNA for the CDR3: TGTGCCAGCTCACCGACTAGCGGAGACAATGAGCAGTTCTTC. It encodes CASSPTSGDNEQFF.

The chain employs TRBV15 and TRBJ1-3; D is possibly TRBD1 (5 bases). The V end lost 0 bases, the J end lost 3 bases, and 9 bases lay between the germline ends. The V gene's germline CDR1 is LNHNV and CDR2 YYDKDF (reference sequence). The CDR3 is 15 residues long. Written as DNA, the CDR3 is TGTGCCACCAGCAGAGAATCAGGGATTGGAAACACCATATATTTT. This translates into CATSRESGIGNTIYF.